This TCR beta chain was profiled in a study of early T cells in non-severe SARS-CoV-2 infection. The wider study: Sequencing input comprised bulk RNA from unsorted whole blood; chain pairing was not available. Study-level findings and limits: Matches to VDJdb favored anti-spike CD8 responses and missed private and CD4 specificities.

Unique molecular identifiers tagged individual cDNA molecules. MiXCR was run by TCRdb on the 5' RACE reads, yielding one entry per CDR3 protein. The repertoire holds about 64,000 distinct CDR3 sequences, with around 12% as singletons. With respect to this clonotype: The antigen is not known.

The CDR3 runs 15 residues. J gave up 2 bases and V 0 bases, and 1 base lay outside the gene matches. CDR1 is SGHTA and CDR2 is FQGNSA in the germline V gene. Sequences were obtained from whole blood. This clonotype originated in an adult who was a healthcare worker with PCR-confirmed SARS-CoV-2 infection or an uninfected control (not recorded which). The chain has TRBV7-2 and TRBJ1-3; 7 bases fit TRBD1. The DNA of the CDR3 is TGTGCCAGCAGCTTAGCGACAGGGCCTGGAAACACCATATATTTT. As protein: CASSLATGPGNTIYF.